The sequence of this TCR beta chain was determined in a study of beta chain features in type 1 diabetes. Across the study: Regarding age, gender and cell yields, patients proved similar to healthy donors. Across every sample, 85 million to 120 million sorted cells were examined in total.

A word on this clone: Its antigen is undetermined.

The CDR3 spans 12 residues. Per germline, CDR1 KGHSH and CDR2 LQKENI. Trimming took 6 bases from V and 6 from J, leaving 8 bases between them. Overall study results and limits: Significant though moderate, a shortening of TCRB CDR3s appeared in all four CD4+ subsets of Type 1 diabetes patients. Any HLA type influence on TCRB rearrangement was left unresolved here.

The whole isolated RNA underwent reverse transcription, so sequencing captured expressed TCRB transcripts. Only in-frame clones appear in the TCRdb table, and some are missing; sequencing was by immunoSEQ multiplex PCR. The sample holds roughly 150,000 clones, roughly 59% seen once. The chain is built from TRBV18 and TRBJ1-4, with no clear D. The sequence derives from a man aged 25-40 years with type 1 diabetes. Sequencing was done on a sample of naive CD4+ T cells from blood. The CDR3 bases are TGTGCCAGCTCCACCCGCGATGAAAAACTGTTTTTT. This sequence encodes CASSTRDEKLFF.